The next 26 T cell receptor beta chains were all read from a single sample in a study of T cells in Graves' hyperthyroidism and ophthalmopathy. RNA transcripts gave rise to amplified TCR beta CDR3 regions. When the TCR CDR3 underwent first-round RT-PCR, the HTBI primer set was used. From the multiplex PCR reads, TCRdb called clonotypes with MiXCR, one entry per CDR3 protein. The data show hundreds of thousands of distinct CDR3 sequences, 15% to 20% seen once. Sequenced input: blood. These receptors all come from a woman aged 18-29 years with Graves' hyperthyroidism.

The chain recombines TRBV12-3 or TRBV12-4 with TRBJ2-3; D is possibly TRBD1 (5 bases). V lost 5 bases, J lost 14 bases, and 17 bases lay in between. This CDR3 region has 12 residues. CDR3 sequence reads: CASSPFRTSPYF. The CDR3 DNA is TGTGCCAGCAGTCCCTTCCGGACATCTCCGTATTTT.

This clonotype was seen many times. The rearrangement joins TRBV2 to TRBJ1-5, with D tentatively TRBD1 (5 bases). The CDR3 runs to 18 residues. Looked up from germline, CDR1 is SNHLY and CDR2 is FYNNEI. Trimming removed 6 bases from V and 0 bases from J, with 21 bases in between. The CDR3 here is CASSSHRDGPYSNQPQHF. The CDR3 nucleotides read TGTGCCAGCAGCAGTCACCGGGACGGACCTTATAGCAATCAGCCCCAGCATTTT.

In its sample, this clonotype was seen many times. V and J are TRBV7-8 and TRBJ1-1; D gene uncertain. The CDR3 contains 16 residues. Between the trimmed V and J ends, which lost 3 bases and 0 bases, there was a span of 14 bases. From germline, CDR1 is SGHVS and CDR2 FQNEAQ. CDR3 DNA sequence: TGTGCCAGCAGCTTTCGGGCAAGCCCTATGAACACTGAAGCTTTCTTT. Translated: CASSFRASPMNTEAFF.

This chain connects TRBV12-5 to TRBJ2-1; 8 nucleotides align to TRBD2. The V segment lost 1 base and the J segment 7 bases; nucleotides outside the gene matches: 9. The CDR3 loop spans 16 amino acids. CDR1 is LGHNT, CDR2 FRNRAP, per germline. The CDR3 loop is CASGLARGGKGNEQFF. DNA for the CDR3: TGTGCTAGTGGTTTGGCCCGGGGGGGAAAGGGGAATGAGCAGTTCTTC.

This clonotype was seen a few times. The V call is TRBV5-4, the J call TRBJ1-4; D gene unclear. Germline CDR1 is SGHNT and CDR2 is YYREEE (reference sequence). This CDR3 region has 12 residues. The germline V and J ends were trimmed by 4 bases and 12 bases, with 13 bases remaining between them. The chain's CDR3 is CASSVDRDQLFF. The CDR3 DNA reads TGTGCCAGCAGCGTAGACCGAGACCAACTGTTTTTT.

For the CDR3, the DNA is TGTGCCAGCTCACCTCAACAGGGGACTGAAGCTTTCTTT. Translating it yields CASSPQQGTEAFF. The genes are TRBV18 and TRBJ1-1; TRBD1 matches at 7 bases. The V gene end was trimmed by 3 bases and the J gene end by 5 bases; junction bases not matched to a gene: 3. Per the germline V gene, CDR1 is KGHSH and CDR2 is LQKENI. The CDR3 contains 13 residues.

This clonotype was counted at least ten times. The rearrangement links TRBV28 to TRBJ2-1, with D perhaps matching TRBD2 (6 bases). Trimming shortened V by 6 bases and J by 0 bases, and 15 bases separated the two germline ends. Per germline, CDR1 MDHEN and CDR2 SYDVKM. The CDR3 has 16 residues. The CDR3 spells CASRTTRGSSYNEQFF. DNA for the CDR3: TGTGCCAGCAGAACGACTCGGGGGAGCTCCTACAATGAGCAGTTCTTC.

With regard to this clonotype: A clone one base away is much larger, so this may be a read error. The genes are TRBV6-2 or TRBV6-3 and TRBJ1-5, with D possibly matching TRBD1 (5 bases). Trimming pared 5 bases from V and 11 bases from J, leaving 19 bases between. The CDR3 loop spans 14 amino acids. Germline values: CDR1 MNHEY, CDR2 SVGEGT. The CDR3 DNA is TGTGCCAGCAGTCTCATCGATTTTGAGGGGACCCAGCATTTT. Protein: CASSLIDFEGTQHF.

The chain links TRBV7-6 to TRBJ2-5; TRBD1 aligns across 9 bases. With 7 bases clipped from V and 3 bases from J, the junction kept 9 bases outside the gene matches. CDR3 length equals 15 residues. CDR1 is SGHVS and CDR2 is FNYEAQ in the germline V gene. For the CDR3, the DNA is TGTGCCAGCATACCCCCCCGGGACAGGGAAGAGACCCAGTACTTC. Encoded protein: CASIPPRDREETQYF.

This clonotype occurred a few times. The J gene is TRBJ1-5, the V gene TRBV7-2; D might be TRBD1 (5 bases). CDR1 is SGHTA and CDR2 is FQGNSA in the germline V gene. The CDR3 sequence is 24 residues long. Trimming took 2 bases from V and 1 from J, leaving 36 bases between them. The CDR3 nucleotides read TGTGCCAGCAGCTTACGTACGCAGGACGGACCGAGAGGACGGGGCACCGAGAGCAATCAGCCCCAGCATTTT. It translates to CASSLRTQDGPRGRGTESNQPQHF. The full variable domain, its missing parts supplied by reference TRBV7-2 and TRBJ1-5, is GAGVSQSPSNKVTEKGKDVELRCDPISGHTALYWYRQSLGQGLEFLIYFQGNSAPDKSGLPSDRFSAERTGGSVSTLTIQRTQQEDSAVYLCASSLRTQDGPRGRGTESNQPQHFGDGTRLSIL.

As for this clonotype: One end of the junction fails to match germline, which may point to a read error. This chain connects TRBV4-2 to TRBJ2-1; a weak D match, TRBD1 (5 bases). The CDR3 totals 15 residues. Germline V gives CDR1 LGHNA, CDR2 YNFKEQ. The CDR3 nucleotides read TGTACCAGCAGCCAAGAGTACAGGACCAACAATGAGCAGTTCTTC. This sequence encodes CTSSQEYRTNNEQFF.

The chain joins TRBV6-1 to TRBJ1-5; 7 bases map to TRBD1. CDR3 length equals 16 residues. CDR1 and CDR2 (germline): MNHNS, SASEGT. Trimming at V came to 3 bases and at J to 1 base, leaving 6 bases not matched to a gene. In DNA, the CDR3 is TGTGCCAGCAGTGAGTCAGGGGGGACAAGCAATCAGCCCCAGCATTTT. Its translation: CASSESGGTSNQPQHF.

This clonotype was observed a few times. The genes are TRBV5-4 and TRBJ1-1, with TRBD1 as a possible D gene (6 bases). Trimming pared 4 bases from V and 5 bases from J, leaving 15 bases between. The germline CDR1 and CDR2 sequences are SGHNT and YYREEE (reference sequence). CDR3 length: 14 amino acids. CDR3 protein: CASSHYRDGTEAFF. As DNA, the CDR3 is TGTGCCAGCAGCCATTACAGGGACGGGACTGAAGCTTTCTTT.

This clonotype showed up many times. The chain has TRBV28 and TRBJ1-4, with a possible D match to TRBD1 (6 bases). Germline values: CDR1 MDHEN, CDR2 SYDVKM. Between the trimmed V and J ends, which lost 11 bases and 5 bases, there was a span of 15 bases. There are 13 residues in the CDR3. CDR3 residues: CAGAGQGNEKLFF. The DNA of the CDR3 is TGTGCCGGGGCGGGCCAGGGGAATGAAAAACTGTTTTTT.

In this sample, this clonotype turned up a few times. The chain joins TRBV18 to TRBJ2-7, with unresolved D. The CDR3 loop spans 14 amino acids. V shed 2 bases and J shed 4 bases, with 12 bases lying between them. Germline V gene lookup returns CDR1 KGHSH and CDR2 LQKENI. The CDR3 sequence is CASSPGPGGYEQYF. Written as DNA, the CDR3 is TGTGCCAGCTCACCAGGGCCAGGTGGTTACGAGCAGTACTTC.

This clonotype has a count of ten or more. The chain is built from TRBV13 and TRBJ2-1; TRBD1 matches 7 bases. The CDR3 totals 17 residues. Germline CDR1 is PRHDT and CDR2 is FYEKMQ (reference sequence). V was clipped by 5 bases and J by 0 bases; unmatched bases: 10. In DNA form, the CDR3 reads TGTGCCAGCAGCCCCCGGACAGGAGCAAACTCCTACAATGAGCAGTTCTTC. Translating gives CASSPRTGANSYNEQFF. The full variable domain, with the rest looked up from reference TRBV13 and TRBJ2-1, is AAGVIQSPRHLIKEKRETATLKCYPIPRHDTVYWYQQGPGQDPQFLISFYEKMQSDKGSIPDRFSAQQFSDYHSELNMSSLELGDSALYFCASSPRTGANSYNEQFFGPGTRLTVL.

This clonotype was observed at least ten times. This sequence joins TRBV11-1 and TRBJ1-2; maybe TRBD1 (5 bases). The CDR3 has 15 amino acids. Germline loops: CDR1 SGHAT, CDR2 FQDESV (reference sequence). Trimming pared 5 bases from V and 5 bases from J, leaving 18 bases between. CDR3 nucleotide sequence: TGTGCCAGCAGCCCGTTAGGGGAGCGGCGGTATGGCTACACCTTC. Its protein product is CASSPLGERRYGYTF. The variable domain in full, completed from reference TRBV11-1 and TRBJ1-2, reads EAEVAQSPRYKITEKSQAVAFWCDPISGHATLYWYRQILGQGPELLVQFQDESVVDDSQLPKDRFSAERLKGVDSTLKIQPAELGDSAMYLCASSPLGERRYGYTFGSGTRLTVV.

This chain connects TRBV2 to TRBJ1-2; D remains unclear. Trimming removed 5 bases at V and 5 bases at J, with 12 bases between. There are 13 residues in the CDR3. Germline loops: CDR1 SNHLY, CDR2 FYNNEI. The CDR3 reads CASSTGPRYGYTF. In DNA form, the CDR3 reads TGTGCCAGCAGTACCGGGCCGCGATATGGCTACACCTTC.

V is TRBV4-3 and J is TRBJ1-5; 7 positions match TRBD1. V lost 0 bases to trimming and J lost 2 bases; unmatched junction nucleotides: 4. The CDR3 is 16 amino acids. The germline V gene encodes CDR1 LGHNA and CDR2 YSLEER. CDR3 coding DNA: TGCGCCAGCAGCCAAGATCGCCAGGGGGGCAATCAGCCCCAGCATTTT. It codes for CASSQDRQGGNQPQHF.

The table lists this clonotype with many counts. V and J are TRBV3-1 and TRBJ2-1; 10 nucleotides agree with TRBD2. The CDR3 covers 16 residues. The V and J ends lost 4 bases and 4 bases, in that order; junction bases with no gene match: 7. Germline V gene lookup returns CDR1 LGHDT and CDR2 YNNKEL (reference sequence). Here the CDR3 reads CASSPRTSGAYNEQFF. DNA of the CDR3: TGTGCCAGCAGCCCCCGCACTAGCGGGGCTTACAATGAGCAGTTCTTC.

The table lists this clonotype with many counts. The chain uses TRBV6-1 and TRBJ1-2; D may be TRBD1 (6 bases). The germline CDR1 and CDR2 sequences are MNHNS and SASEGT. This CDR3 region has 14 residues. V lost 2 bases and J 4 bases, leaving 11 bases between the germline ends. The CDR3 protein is CASSELGGGYGYTF. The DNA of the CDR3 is TGTGCCAGCAGTGAACTGGGGGGCGGCTATGGCTACACCTTC.

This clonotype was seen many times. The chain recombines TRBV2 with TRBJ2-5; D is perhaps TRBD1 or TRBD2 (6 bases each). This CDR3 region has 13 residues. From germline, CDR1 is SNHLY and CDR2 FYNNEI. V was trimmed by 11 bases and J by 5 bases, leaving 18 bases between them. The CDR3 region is CAGGDTGTETQYF. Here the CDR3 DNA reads TGTGCCGGAGGGGACACCGGAACGGAGACCCAGTACTTC.

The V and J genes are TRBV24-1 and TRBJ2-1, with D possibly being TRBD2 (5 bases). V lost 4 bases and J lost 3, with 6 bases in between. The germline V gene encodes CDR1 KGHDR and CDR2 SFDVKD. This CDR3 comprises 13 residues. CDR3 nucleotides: TGTGCCACCAGTGACGGGATCTACAATGAGCAGTTCTTC. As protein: CATSDGIYNEQFF.

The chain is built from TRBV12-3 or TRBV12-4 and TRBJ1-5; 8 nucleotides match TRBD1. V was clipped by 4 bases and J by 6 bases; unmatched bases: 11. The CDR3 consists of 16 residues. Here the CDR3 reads CASSSGQGWGGQPQHF. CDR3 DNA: TGTGCCAGCAGTTCAGGACAGGGTTGGGGCGGTCAGCCCCAGCATTTT.

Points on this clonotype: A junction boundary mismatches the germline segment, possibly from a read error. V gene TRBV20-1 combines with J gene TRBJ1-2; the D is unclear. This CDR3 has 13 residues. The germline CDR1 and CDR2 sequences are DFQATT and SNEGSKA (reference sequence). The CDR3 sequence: CSAPKQAVYGSTF. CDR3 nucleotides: TGCAGTGCACCTAAGCAGGCCGTCTATGGCTCCACCTTC.

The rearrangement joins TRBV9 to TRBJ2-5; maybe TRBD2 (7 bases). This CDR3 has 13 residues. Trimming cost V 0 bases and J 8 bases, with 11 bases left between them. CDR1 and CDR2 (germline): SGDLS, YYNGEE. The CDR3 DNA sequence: TGTGCCAGCAGCGTAGAGGGGGAGGGTACCCAGTACTTC. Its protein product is CASSVEGEGTQYF.